This paragraph covers one TCR beta chain sequence. This clone's antigen is unknown. Base-call qualities are not available, and no considerably larger clone is one nucleotide away. Other nucleotide sequences from this sample produce the same CDR3. The CDR3 has 14 amino acids, counting the end cysteine and phenylalanine. Only the CDR3 region is kept as DNA, spanning 42 bases read in frame from base 1. Ends trimmed: V by 4 bases, J by 1 base; bases unmatched to a gene: 4. CDR1 and CDR2, looked up from the germline V gene, are SGHRS and YFSETQ. This sample is drawn from a study of Ad26.COV2.S vaccination and SARS-CoV-2 variants (dated by TCRdb to about 2021). In terms of the full investigation: Vaccine-arm donors came from COV1001, a multicentre, randomized, double-blind, placebo-controlled phase I-IIa trial of Ad26.COV2.S in healthy adults. Dosing of Ad26.COV2.S was intramuscular, at either 5x10^10 or 1x10^11 viral particles, delivered as one shot or as two shots spaced 56 days apart. TCRbeta repertoire sequencing was used to assess the specificity and breadth of SARS-CoV-2-reactive T cell receptors after Ad26.COV2.S vaccination. A total of around 32 samples were included in the TCR-sequenced set, comprising 19 Ad26.COV2.S vaccine recipients, 5 placebo recipients and 8 SARS-CoV-2 convalescent individuals. Trial participants were randomized into five groups of five, in which low-dose or high-dose Ad26.COV2.S was given once or twice, or placebo was given on both occasions. Investigators did not know the trial group allocation while performing experiments and assessing outcomes.

Here is what the overall study found, with its caveats: Compared with placebo recipients, Ad26.COV2.S recipients showed higher spike-specific TCR breadth (P = 0.0014). The study was not powered to compare responses between vaccine doses or regimens. The authors noted that total T cell responses may have been underestimated by the TCR breadth and depth analyses. After vaccination, spike-specific CD8+ and CD4+ T cell responses were reported to show substantial breadth. Comparable non-spike TCR breadth was observed between vaccine and placebo recipients, consistent with only spike being contained in the vaccine.

TCRbeta CDR3 regions were sequenced with the immunoSEQ Assay. After extraction, genomic DNA underwent amplification by bias-controlled multiplex PCR, followed by high-throughput sequencing. Per the original workflow: To quantify the absolute abundance of each unique TCRbeta CDR3 region, sequences were collapsed and filtered. T cell fraction was estimated by normalizing TCRbeta template counts to usable DNA, with usable DNA measured through amplification of reference genes found in all nucleated cells. Repertoire TCRs were annotated as SARS-CoV-2-specific when V gene, CDR3 amino acid sequence and J gene were exactly matched to a known reactive TCR set. MIRA supplied the reference SARS-CoV-2 TCR set, which was filtered for enrichment in COVID-19-positive ImmuneCODE repertoires so that public or cross-reactive TCRs were removed. Based on the MIRA antigens, annotated TCRs were further analysed at the level of specific ORF or position within ORF. Depth was the summed frequency of annotated unique rearrangements, while breadth was defined as annotated unique rearrangements over total unique productive rearrangements. Two-sided Wilcoxon rank-sum tests were applied when comparing TCR breadth between groups. The table was pulled from immuneACCESS by TCRdb, which kept in-frame rearrangements only. Such tables lose some clones; where checked, under half of the loss comes from unresolved V genes, and the rest has no known cause. For V, J and clone size, that table is used; D and trimming come from the DNA. Within this sample are fewer than 900,000 clones, with around 90% of them counted one time only. Approximately 1.5% of the sample is held by the ten biggest clonotypes.

The sample's treatment or condition, from its label and the paper: roughly 19 received Ad26.COV2.S at low or high dose, single or two shots; about 5 received placebo; per-sample allocation not given. Repertoires of vaccine and placebo recipients were sequenced from samples taken on day 63 after the first injection. Cohort 1b enrolled about 25 adults aged 18-55 years at a single site in Boston, USA, between 29 July and 7 August 2020. As a vaccine, Ad26.COV2.S was a replication-incompetent adenovirus type 26 vector that expressed a prefusion-stabilized SARS-CoV-2 spike protein derived from the original Wuhan strain.

The sequence joins TRBV5-1 to TRBJ2-5, with 7 bases aligning to TRBD1. The TCR originated in a person aged 18-65 years who received the Ad26.COV2.S COVID-19 vaccine or a placebo. This specimen consisted of peripheral blood, obtained in a trial of Ad26.COV2.S vaccine versus placebo. The nucleotide sequence reads as follows: TGCGCCAGCAGCCTAGACAGGGCCCAAGAGACCCAGTACTTC. It translates as CASSLDRAQETQYF.